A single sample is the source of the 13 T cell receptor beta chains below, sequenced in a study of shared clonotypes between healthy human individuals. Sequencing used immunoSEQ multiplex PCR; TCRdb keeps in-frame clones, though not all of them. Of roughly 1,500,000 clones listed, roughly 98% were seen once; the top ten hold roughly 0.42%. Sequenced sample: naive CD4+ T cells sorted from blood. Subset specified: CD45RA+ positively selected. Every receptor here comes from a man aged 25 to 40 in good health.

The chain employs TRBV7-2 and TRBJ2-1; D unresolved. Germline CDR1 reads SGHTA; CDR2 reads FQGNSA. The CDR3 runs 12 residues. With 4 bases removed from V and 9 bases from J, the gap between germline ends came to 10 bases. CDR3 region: CASSSRSGEQFF. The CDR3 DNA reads TGTGCCAGCAGCTCGAGGTCCGGTGAGCAGTTCTTC.

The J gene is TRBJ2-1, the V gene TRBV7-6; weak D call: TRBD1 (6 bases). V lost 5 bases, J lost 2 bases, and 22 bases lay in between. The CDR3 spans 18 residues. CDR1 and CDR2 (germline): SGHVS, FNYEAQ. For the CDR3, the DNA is TGTGCCAGCAGCCTGCTAGTCGGGCCCAGGGGCCCCTACAATGAGCAGTTCTTC. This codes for CASSLLVGPRGPYNEQFF.

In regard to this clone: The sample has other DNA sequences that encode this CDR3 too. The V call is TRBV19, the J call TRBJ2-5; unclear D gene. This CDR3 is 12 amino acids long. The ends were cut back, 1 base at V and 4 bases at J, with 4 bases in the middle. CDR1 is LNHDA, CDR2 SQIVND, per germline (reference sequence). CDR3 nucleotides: TGTGCCAGTAGTATAGGCGGAGAGACCCAGTACTTC. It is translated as CASSIGGETQYF.

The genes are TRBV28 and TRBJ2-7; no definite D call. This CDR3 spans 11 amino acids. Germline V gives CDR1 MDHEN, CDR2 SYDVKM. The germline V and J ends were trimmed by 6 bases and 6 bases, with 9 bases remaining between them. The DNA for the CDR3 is TGTGCCAGCAGCTGGCTTTCCGAGCAGTACTTC. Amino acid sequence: CASSWLSEQYF. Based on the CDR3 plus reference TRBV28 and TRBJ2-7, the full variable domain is DVKVTQSSRYLVKRTGEKVFLECVQDMDHENMFWYRQDPGLGLRLIYFSYDVKMKEKGDIPEGYSVSREKKERFSLILESASTNQTSMYLCASSWLSEQYFGPGTRLTVT.

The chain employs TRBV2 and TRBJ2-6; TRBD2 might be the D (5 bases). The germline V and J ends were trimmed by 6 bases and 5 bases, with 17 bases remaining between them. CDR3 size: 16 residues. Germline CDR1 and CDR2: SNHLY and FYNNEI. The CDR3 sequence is CASRKRAQNRANVLTF. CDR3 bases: TGTGCCAGCAGGAAGAGGGCACAGAATCGGGCCAACGTCCTGACTTTC.

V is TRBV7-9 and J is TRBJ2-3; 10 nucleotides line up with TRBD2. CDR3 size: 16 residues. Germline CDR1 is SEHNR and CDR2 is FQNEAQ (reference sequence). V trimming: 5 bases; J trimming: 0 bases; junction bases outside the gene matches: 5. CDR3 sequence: CASSPGTSASTDTQYF. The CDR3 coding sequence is TGTGCCAGCAGCCCCGGGACTAGCGCTAGCACAGATACGCAGTATTTT.

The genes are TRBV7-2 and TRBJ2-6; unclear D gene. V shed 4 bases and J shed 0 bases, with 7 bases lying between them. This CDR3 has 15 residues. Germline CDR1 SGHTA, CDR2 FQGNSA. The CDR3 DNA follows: TGTGCCAGCAGCTCCCCCGGCTCTGGGGCCAACGTCCTGACTTTC. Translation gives CASSSPGSGANVLTF.

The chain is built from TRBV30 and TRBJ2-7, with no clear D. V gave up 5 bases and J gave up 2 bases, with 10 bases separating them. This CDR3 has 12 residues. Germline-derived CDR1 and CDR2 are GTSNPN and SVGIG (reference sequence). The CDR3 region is CAWAGPAYEQYF. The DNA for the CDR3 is TGTGCCTGGGCCGGACCGGCCTACGAGCAGTACTTC.

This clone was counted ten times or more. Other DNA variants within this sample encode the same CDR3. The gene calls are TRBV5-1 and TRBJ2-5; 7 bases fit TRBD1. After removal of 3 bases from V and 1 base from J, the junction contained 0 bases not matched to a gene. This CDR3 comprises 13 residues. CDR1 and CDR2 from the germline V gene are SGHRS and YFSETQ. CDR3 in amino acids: CASSWDSQETQYF. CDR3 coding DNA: TGCGCCAGCAGCTGGGACAGCCAAGAGACCCAGTACTTC.

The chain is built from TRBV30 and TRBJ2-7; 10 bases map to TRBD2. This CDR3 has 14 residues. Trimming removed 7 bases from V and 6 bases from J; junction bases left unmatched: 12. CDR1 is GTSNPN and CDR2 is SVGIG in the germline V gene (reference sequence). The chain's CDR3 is CALTGLAGESEQYF. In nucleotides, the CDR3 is TGTGCCTTGACCGGCCTAGCGGGAGAGAGCGAGCAGTACTTC.

The CDR3 DNA is TGTGCCAGCATGCGGAGGGACCAATCCTACAATGAGCAGTTCTTC. It specifies CASMRRDQSYNEQFF. V gene TRBV18 combines with J gene TRBJ2-1, with a possible D match to TRBD2 (6 bases). There are 15 residues in the CDR3. Germline assignment: CDR1 KGHSH and CDR2 LQKENI. With 8 bases removed from V and 1 base from J, the gap between germline ends came to 15 bases.

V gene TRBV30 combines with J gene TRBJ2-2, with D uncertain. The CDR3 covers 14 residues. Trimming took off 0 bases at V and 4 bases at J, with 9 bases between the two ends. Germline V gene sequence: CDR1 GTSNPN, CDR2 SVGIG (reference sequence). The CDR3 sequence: CAWSVVRVTGELFF. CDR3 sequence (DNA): TGTGCCTGGAGTGTCGTTAGGGTCACCGGGGAGCTGTTTTTT.

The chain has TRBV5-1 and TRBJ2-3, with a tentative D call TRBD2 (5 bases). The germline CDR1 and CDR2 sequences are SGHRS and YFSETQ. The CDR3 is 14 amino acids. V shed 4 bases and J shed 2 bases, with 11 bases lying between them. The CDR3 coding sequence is TGCGCCAGCAGCCCGGGCCGGGACACAGATACGCAGTATTTT. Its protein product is CASSPGRDTDTQYF. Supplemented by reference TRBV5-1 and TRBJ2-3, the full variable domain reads KAGVTQTPRYLIKTRGQQVTLSCSPISGHRSVSWYQQTPGQGLQFLFEYFSETQRNKGNFPGRFSGRQFSNSRSEMNVSTLELGDSALYLCASSPGRDTDTQYFGPGTRLTVL.